Shown below are 5 T cell receptor beta chains from a single sample sequenced in a study of blood T cells in healthy people across ages. Sample-barcoded 5' priming and a J-beta primer mix drove a second PCR of 7 to 11 cycles. TCRdb independently ran MiXCR on the 5' RACE reads; one entry per CDR3 protein. The sample records around 2 million distinct CDR3 sequences, roughly 43% being singletons. The sample comprised blood. These receptors originate from a human donor in good health.

This clonotype was picked up a small number of times. The chain carries TRBV12-3 or TRBV12-4 and TRBJ2-5; tentative D call: TRBD1 (6 bases). Trimming shortened V by 3 bases and J by 1 base, and 12 bases separated the two germline ends. The CDR3 extends over 15 amino acids. In nucleotides, the CDR3 is TGTGCCAGCAGTTTCCTAGGGACACCCCAAGAGACCCAGTACTTC. Translating gives CASSFLGTPQETQYF.

This clonotype was seen a single time. CDR3 region: CATSRAGGGGTYEQYF. CDR3 DNA: TGTGCCACCAGCAGAGCCGGTGGCGGGGGGACCTACGAGCAGTACTTC. This chain links TRBV15 with TRBJ2-7; 8 bases map to TRBD2. The CDR3 runs 16 residues. The J segment lost 2 bases and the V segment lost 1 base, leaving 7 bases of the junction unmatched. CDR1 and CDR2 from the germline V gene are LNHNV and YYDKDF (reference sequence).

V is TRBV4-1 and J is TRBJ2-7, with D perhaps matching TRBD1 (5 bases). Trimming pared 4 bases from V and 5 bases from J, leaving 12 bases between. Germline V gene lookup returns CDR1 MGHRA and CDR2 YSYEKL. The CDR3 spans 13 residues. CDR3 sequence reads: CASSRGPRDEQYF. CDR3 in DNA: TGCGCCAGCAGCCGAGGCCCCAGGGACGAGCAGTACTTC.

This clonotype was detected a few times. This sequence joins TRBV18 and TRBJ2-3, with a weak D call TRBD2 (6 bases). This CDR3 is built from 16 residues. Trimming took 3 bases from V and 2 from J, leaving 15 bases between them. Germline V gene lookup returns CDR1 KGHSH and CDR2 LQKENI. The CDR3 coding sequence is TGTGCCAGCTCACCTTGGGACTTAAAATACACAGATACGCAGTATTTT. Translated: CASSPWDLKYTDTQYF.

In its sample, this clonotype was seen a few times. V usage is TRBV12-3 or TRBV12-4 and J usage is TRBJ2-5; D unresolved. The J call may be mistaken, given a closer DNA end match to TRBJ2-7. The CDR3 extends over 11 amino acids. The CDR3 sequence is CASSLKIEQYF. CDR3 coding DNA: TGTGCCAGCAGTTTAAAGATCGAGCAGTACTTC.